This T cell receptor beta chain is drawn from a study of cytomegalovirus exposure and HLA in healthy donors (dated by TCRdb to between 2016 and 2019). About the study as a whole: A later analysis indicated that the roughly 130 validation repertoires were generated on the platform also employed for the 720 or so repertoires of the first cohort. The aim of the study was to test whether cataloging public T cell receptors could identify signatures of past pathogen exposure. Besides the first cohort of some 670 subjects, a separate validation cohort made up of some 110 different subjects was used. The study combined high-throughput TCR immunosequencing, statistical association of individual TCRs with disease status, and machine learning to predict cytomegalovirus infection status. Overall results and qualifications from the work: Of the cluster scores, approximately 95% were above 0 in a later analysis, which found that TCRs clustered in the first cohort also tended to co-occur in the 95 to 150 validation repertoires. Cytomegalovirus status was reported to be diagnosed by the classifier with high specificity and sensitivity in both the original and validation cohorts. A total of 150 to 200 TCR beta chains were listed by the study as associated with cytomegalovirus. According to the authors, the approach could potentially be generalized to other disease states and immunological phenotypes. In vitro tests confirmed that a few of the cytomegalovirus-associated TCR beta chains recognize cytomegalovirus antigens. While some public TCRs were present in many individuals, most TCR sequences turned up only very rarely across donors. All 110 or so repertoires were used to score co-occurrence in the validation cohort in a later analysis, because that analysis had no HLA typing for the cohort.

The donors were included in the validation cohort of some 110 subjects, a group kept apart from the roughly 730-subject first cohort. Looking up the germline V gene (reference sequence) yields CDR1 GTSNPN and CDR2 SVGIG. Taken from cysteine to phenylalanine, the CDR3 has 13 residues. The kept DNA is CDR3 alone, 39 bases in frame from the first base. V is cut back by 5 bases and J by 8 bases, with 6 bases in the junction unmatched. The library was generated by the immunoSEQ multiplex PCR assay. Per the authors' processing: A statistical classification framework was built to diagnose cytomegalovirus status from the catalog of TCR beta chain sequences. Held by TCRdb, this immuneACCESS table contains in-frame sequences only and omits some clones. Under half of the omission traces to an unresolved V gene where checked; the cause of the rest is unknown. Clonal size and the V and J genes are those of that table, whereas D and trimming came from the DNA. This sample lists tens of thousands of clones; about 95% were detected once. 0.63% of the sample is held by the ten biggest clonotypes.

The count of this clone is one. Its antigen is still unknown. It has no much larger one-base neighbor in the sample; base qualities were not kept. This TCR was sampled from a woman between 18 and 29 years old in good health and CMV-seronegative. Sample: PBMCs. This sequence uses TRBV30 and TRBJ1-4; 9 bases in the junction line up with TRBD1. The CDR3 amino acid sequence is: CAWERDRGEKLFF. The nucleotide sequence is given as TGTGCCTGGGAAAGAGACAGGGGGGAAAAACTGTTTTTT.